The source of this T cell receptor beta chain is a study of blood T cell repertoires in COVID-19. Sequenced by immunoSEQ multiplex PCR; TCRdb stores in-frame clones only, minus some. The table shows fewer than 200,000 clones, with approximately 74% occurring only once. The length of the CDR3 is 16 residues. Trimming took 5 bases from V and 0 from J; bases not matched to a gene: 8. CDR1 SEHNR and CDR2 FQNEAQ come from the germline V gene (reference sequence). The TCR sequence derives from a woman of 80 years or more with acute or convalescent COVID-19. This rearrangement joins TRBV7-9 to TRBJ2-7, with TRBD2 matching 9 bases. The sequencing sample was made of peripheral blood. The CDR3 DNA sequence: TGTGCCAGCAGCCTCGGGGCGGGAGGGAGCTCCTACGAGCAGTACTTC. Translating gives CASSLGAGGSSYEQYF.